The entry below describes one TCR beta chain. Its antigen is currently unknown. Isolated RNA was reverse transcribed in full, so expressed TCRB transcripts were sequenced. Clones were read by immunoSEQ multiplex PCR, and TCRdb kept only the in-frame ones, dropping some. The sample holds 900,000 or so clones; roughly 16% are singletons and the top ten take about 0.02%. The sample is drawn from a study of beta chain features in type 1 diabetes. Turning to the study itself: All of the samples together had 107,917,701 sorted cells examined. The study, taken as a whole, reports: All four CD4+ subsets from Type 1 diabetes patients carried moderately but significantly shorter TCRB CDR3s.

Germline lookup yields CDR1 MNHNS and CDR2 SASEGT. Trimming removed 2 bases from V and 4 bases from J, with 15 bases in between. This CDR3 is 15 amino acids long. J is TRBJ2-7 and V is TRBV6-1; D ambiguous. This receptor was identified in a woman aged 18 to 35 in good health. What was sequenced was naive CD4+ T cells from blood. CDR3 in DNA: TGTGCCAGCAGTGAAATGGGTGGACCGCTATACGAGCAGTACTTC. It is translated as CASSEMGGPLYEQYF.